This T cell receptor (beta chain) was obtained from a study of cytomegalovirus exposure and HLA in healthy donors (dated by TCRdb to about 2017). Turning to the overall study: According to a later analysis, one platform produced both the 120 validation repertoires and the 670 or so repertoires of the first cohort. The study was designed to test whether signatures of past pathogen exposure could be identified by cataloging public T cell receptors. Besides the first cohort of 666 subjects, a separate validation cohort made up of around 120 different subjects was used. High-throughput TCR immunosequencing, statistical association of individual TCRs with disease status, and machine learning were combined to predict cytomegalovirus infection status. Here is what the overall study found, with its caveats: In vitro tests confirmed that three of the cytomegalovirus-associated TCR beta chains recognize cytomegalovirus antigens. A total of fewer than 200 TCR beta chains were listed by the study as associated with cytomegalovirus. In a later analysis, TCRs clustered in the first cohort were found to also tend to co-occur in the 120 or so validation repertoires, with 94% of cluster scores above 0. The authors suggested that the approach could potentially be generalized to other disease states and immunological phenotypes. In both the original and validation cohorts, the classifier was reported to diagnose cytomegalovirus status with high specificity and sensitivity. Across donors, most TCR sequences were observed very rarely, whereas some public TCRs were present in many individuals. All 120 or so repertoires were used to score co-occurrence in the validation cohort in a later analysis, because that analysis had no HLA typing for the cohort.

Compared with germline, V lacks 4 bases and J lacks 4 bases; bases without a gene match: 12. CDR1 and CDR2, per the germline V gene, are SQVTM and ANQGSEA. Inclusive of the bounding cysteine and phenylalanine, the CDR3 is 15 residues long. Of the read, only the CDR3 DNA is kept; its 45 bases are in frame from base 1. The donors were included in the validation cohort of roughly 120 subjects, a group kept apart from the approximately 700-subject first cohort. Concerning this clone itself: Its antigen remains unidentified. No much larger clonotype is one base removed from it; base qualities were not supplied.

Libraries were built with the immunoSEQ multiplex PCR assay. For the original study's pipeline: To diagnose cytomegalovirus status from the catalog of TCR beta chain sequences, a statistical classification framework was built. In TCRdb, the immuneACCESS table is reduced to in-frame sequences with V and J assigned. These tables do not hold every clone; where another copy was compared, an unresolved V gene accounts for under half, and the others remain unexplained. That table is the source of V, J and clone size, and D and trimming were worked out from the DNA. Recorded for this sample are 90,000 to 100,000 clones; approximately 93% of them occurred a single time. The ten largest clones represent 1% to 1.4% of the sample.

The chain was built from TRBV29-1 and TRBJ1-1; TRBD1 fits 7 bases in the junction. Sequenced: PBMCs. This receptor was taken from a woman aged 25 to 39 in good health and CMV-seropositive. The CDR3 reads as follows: CSVAWTGQGGTEAFF. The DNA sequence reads TGCAGCGTTGCCTGGACAGGCCAGGGAGGCACTGAAGCTTTCTTT.